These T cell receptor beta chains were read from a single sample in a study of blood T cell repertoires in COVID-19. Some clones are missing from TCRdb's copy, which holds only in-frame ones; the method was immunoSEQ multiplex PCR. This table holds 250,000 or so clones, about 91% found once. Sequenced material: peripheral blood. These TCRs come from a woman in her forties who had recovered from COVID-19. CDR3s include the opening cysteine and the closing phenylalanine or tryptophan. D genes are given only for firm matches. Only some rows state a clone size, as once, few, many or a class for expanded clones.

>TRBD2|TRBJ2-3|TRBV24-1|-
CATSEAGLAGSADTQYF
TGTGCCACCAGTGAAGCCGGACTAGCGGGATCCGCAGATACGCAGTATTTT
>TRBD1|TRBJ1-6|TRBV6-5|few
CASSLTGDSPLHF
TGTGCCAGCAGTTTAACAGGGGATTCACCCCTCCACTTT
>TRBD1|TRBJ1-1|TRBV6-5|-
CASKDRENTEAFF
TGTGCCAGCAAAGACAGGGAGAACACTGAAGCTTTCTTT
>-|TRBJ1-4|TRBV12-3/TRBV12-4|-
CASSLEPTGYRIF
TGTGCCAGCAGTTTAGAACCAACAGGGTACAGGATTTTT
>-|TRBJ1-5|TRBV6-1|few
CASSEELGGQPQHF
TGTGCCAGCAGTGAGGAGTTGGGGGGGCAGCCCCAGCATTTT
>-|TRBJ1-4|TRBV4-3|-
CASSQPGLEKLFF
TGCGCCAGCAGCCAACCCGGGTTAGAAAAACTGTTTTTT
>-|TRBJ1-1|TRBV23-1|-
CASSQSVGRNLNTEAFF
TGCGCCAGCAGTCAATCGGTTGGCAGGAACTTGAACACTGAAGCTTTCTTT
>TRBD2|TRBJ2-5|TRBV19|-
CASSTGGRILQETQYF
TGTGCCAGTAGTACCGGGGGGAGAATTCTCCAAGAGACCCAGTACTTC
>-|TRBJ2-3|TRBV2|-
CASSGRDTFRTDTQYF
TGTGCCAGCAGTGGACGGGACACATTTCGCACAGATACGCAGTATTTT
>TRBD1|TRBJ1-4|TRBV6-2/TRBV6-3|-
CASSTGTGDEKLFF
TGTGCCAGCAGTACCGGGACAGGGGATGAAAAACTGTTTTTT
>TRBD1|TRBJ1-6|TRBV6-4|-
CASASDGTGNSPLHF
TGTGCCAGTGCCTCGGACGGGACAGGTAATTCACCCCTCCACTTT
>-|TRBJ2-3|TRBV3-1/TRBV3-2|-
CASSQESGDTQYF
TGTGCCAGCAGCCAAGAGTCGGGGGATACGCAGTATTTT
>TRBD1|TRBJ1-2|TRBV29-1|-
CSVRQGEGYTF
TGCAGCGTCAGACAGGGGGAGGGCTACACCTTC
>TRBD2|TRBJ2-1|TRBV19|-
CASSIGKGLAGNYNEQFF
TGTGCCAGTAGTATAGGTAAAGGACTAGCGGGTAATTACAATGAGCAGTTCTTC
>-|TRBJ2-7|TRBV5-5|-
CASSFLWGGLYEQYF
TGTGCCAGCAGCTTTCTGTGGGGCGGCCTCTACGAGCAGTACTTC
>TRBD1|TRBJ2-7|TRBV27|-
CASRQSGTVDTYEQYF
TGTGCCAGCAGGCAAAGTGGGACAGTCGACACCTACGAGCAGTACTTC
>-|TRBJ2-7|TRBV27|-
CASSLISGSGEQYF
TGTGCCAGCAGTTTGATCTCCGGGAGTGGCGAGCAGTACTTC
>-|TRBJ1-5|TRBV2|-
CASNRENQPQHF
TGTGCCAGCAACAGGGAAAATCAGCCCCAGCATTTT